The clone carrying this T cell receptor (beta chain) has just a few counts. Its antigen is still unknown. The V gene's germline CDR1 is SGHAT and CDR2 FQNNGV. V lost 1 base, J lost 0 bases, and 6 bases stayed unmatched. CDR3 length: 18 amino acids. Built from TCR beta cDNA, the libraries had unique molecular identifiers in them. TCRdb reanalysed the PCR reads using MiXCR and keeps one entry per CDR3 protein. Of almost 700,000 distinct CDR3 sequences listed, around 60% are singletons. This entry belongs to a study of post-analysis software for immune sequencing data. Regarding the study as a whole: Patients carried four or five TRBV segments more frequently than controls did, and TRBV5-6, TRBV5-1 and TRBV20-1 were among them.

The sequence derives from a girl between 2 and 10 years old with multiple sclerosis. The sequenced sample consisted of blood. This sequence joins TRBV11-2 and TRBJ2-1; 10 nucleotides match TRBD2. The CDR3 DNA follows: TGTGCCAGCAGCTTAGGCGGGGCTAGCGGGAGCTCCTACAATGAGCAGTTCTTC. Protein: CASSLGGASGSSYNEQFF.